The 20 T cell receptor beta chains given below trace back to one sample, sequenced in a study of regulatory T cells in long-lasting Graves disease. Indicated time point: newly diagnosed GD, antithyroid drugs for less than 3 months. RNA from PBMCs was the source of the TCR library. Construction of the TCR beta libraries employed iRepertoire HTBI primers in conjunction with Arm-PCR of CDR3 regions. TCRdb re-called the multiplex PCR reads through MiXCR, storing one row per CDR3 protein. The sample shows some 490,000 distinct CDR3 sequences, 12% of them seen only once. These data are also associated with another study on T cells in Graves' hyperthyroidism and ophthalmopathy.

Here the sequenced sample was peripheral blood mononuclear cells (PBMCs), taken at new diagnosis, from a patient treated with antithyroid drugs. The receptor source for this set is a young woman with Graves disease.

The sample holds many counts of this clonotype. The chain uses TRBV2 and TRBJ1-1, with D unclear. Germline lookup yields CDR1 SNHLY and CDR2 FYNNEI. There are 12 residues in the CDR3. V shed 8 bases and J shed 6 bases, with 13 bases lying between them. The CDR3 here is CASGGAGPEAFF. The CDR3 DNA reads TGTGCCAGCGGAGGCGCCGGACCTGAAGCTTTCTTT.

The CDR3 is CASSQERGTYGYGYTF. CDR3 sequence (DNA): TGTGCCAGCAGCCAGGAAAGGGGCACCTATGGCTATGGCTACACCTTC. The gene calls are TRBV4-2 and TRBJ1-2; possible D gene TRBD1, 5 bases. With 3 bases removed from V and 4 bases from J, the gap between germline ends came to 18 bases. This CDR3 is built from 16 residues. CDR1 and CDR2 from the germline V gene are LGHNA and YNFKEQ.

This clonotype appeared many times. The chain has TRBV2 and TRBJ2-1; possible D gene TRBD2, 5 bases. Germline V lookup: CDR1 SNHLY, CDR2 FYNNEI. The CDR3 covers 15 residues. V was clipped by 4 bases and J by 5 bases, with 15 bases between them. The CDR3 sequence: CASSGRSGNNNEQFF. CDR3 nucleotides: TGTGCCAGCAGTGGCCGAAGCGGCAACAACAATGAGCAGTTCTTC.

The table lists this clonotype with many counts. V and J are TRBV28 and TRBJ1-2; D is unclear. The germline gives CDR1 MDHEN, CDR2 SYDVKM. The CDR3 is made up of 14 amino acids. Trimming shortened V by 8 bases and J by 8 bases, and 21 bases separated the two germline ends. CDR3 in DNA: TGTGCCAGCTTCCGGTCTTTGGTGGATTCCGGCTACACCTTC. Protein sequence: CASFRSLVDSGYTF.

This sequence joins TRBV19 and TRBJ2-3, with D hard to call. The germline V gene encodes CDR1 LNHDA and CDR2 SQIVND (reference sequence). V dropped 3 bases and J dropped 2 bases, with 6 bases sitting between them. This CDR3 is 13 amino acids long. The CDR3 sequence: CASSILDTDTQYF. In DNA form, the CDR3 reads TGTGCCAGTAGTATCCTCGACACAGATACGCAGTATTTT.

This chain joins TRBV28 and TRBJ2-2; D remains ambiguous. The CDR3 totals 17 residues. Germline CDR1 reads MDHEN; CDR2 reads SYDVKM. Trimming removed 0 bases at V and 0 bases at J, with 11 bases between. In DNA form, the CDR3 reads TGTGCCAGCAGTTTATGGACTCCCAACGCGAACACCGGGGAGCTGTTTTTT. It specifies CASSLWTPNANTGELFF.

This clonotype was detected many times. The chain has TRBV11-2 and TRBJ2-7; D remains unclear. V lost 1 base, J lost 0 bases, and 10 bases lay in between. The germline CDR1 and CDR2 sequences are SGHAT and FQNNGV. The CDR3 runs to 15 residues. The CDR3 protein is CASSLGRKSSYEQYF. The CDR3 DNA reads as TGTGCCAGCAGCTTAGGTCGGAAGAGCTCCTACGAGCAGTACTTC.

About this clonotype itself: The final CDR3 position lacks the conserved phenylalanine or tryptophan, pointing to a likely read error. The CDR3 sequence: CASSYRNQPQHL. CDR3 DNA sequence: TGTGCCAGCAGTTACAGAAATCAGCCCCAGCATCTT. This chain links TRBV6-4 with TRBJ1-5; D ambiguous. The CDR3 spans 12 residues. V lost 5 bases and J 4 bases, leaving 6 bases between the germline ends. CDR1 is MRHNA and CDR2 is SNTAGT in the germline V gene.

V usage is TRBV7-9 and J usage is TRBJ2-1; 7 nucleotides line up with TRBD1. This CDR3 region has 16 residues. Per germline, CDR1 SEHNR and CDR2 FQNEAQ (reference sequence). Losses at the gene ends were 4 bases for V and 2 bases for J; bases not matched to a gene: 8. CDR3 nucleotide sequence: TGTGCCAGCAGCTCCCCCCGGGACAGAGCCTACAATGAGCAGTTCTTC. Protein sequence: CASSSPRDRAYNEQFF.

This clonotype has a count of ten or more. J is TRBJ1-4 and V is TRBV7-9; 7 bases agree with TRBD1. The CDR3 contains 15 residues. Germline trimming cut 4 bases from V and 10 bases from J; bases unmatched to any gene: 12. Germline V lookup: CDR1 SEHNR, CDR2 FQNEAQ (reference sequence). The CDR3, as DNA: TGTGCCAGCAGCTCTACCGGGACAGTGGAGAGAAAACTGTTTTTT. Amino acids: CASSSTGTVERKLFF.

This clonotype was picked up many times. The CDR3 region has the DNA TGTGCCAGCAGTTTTTCTCAGGGGAATCGGGTGAACACTGAAGCTTTCTTT. Protein sequence: CASSFSQGNRVNTEAFF. The J gene is TRBJ1-1, the V gene TRBV28; TRBD1 might be the D (6 bases). There are 17 residues in the CDR3. From germline, CDR1 is MDHEN and CDR2 SYDVKM. V gave up 3 bases and J gave up 0 bases, with 17 bases separating them.

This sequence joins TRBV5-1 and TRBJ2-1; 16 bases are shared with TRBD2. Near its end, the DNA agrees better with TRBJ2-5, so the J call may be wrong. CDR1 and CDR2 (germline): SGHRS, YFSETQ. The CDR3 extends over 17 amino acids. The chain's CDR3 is CASSGGTSGRAWETQYF. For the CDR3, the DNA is TGCGCCAGCAGCGGTGGGACTAGCGGGAGGGCCTGGGAGACCCAGTACTTC.

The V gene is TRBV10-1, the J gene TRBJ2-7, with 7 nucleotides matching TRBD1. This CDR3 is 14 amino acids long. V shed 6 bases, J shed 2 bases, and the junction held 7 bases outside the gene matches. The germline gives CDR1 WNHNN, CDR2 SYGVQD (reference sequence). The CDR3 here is CASRPGQRAYEQYF. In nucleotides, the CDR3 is TGCGCCAGCAGGCCGGGACAGAGAGCCTACGAGCAGTACTTC.

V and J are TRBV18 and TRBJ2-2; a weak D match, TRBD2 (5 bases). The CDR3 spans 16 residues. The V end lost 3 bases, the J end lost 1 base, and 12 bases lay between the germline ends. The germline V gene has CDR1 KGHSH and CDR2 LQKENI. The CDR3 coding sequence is TGTGCCAGCTCACCTGACACGACTATGAACACCGGGGAGCTGTTTTTT. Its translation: CASSPDTTMNTGELFF.

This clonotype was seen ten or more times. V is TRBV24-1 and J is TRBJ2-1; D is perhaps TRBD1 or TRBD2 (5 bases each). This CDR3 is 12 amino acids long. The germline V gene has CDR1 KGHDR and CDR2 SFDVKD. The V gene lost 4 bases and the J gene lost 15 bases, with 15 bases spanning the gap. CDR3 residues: CATSEGRGPTFF. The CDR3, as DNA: TGTGCCACCAGTGAGGGACGGGGACCAACGTTCTTC.

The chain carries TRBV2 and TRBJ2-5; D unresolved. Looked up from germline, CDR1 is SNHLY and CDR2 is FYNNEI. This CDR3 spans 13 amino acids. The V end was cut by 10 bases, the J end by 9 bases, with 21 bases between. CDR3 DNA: TGTGCCACCTCCCCCCGGACCGTGGGGTCCCAGTACTTC. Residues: CATSPRTVGSQYF.

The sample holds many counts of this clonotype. The chain's CDR3 is CASSLGQENTGELFF. Written as DNA, the CDR3 is TGTGCCAGCAGCCTAGGACAAGAGAACACCGGGGAGCTGTTTTTT. The V and J genes are TRBV12-3 or TRBV12-4 and TRBJ2-2; D is perhaps TRBD1 (5 bases). The CDR3 totals 15 residues. Trimming pared 6 bases from V and 1 base from J, leaving 12 bases between.

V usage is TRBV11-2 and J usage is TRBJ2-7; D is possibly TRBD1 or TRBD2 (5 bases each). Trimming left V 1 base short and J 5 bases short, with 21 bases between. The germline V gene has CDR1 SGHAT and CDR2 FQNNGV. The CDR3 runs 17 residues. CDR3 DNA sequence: TGTGCCAGCAGCTTAGCTGGGCTCTCCGGGACGTCCCACGAGCAGTACTTC. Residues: CASSLAGLSGTSHEQYF.

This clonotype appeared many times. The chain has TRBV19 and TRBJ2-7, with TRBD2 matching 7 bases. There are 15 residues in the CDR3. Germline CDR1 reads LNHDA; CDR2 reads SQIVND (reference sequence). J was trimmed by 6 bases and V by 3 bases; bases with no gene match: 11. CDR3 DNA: TGTGCCAGTAGTATTTCGGCCGGGGGGATTTCCGAGCAGTACTTC. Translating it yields CASSISAGGISEQYF.

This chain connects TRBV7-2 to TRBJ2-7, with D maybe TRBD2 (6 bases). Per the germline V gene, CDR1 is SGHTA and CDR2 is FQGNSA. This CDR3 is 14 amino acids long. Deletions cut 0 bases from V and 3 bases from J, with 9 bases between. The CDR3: CASSLAGTVYEQYF. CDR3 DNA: TGTGCCAGCAGCTTAGCCGGGACTGTCTACGAGCAGTACTTC.